These 28 T cell receptor beta chains were all obtained from the same sample, sequenced in a study of cytomegalovirus exposure and HLA in healthy donors. PCR used 60 Vbeta primers and 13 Jbeta primers. Clones were read by immunoSEQ multiplex PCR, and TCRdb kept only the in-frame ones, dropping some. The sample consists of about 130,000 clones, roughly 80% of them appearing once. The sample comprised PBMCs. The receptors shown here come from a middle-aged man in good health and CMV-seronegative.

This clone was detected only once. The CDR3, as DNA: TGCAGCGTTGGGGATGTGGGAGCGGTTAGCACAGATACGCAGTATTTT. This gives the protein CSVGDVGAVSTDTQYF. J is TRBJ2-3 and V is TRBV29-1, with D perhaps TRBD2 (5 bases). The V end was cut by 4 bases, the J end by 0 bases, with 17 bases between. The CDR3 is made up of 16 amino acids. Germline assignment: CDR1 SQVTM and CDR2 ANQGSEA.

The chain employs TRBV4-1 and TRBJ1-3; D is undetermined. V was trimmed by 0 bases and J by 0 bases, leaving 6 bases between them. Germline lookup yields CDR1 MGHRA and CDR2 YSYEKL. This CDR3 has 15 amino acids. Written as DNA, the CDR3 is TGCGCCAGCAGCCAAGATCGCGGCTCTGGAAACACCATATATTTT. It is translated as CASSQDRGSGNTIYF.

V gene TRBV6-5 combines with J gene TRBJ2-7; D may be TRBD2 (5 bases). The germline V and J ends were trimmed by 0 bases and 0 bases, with 9 bases remaining between them. CDR1 is MNHEY, CDR2 SVGAGI, per germline. The CDR3 is 15 residues long. The CDR3 DNA reads TGTGCCAGCAGTTACTCGACGGGGAGCTCCTACGAGCAGTACTTC. Amino acid sequence: CASSYSTGSSYEQYF.

The chain has TRBV5-5 and TRBJ1-1, with 9 bases matching TRBD1. V gave up 3 bases and J gave up 5 bases; unmatched junction bases: 8. The CDR3 is made up of 15 amino acids. Germline loops: CDR1 SGHKS, CDR2 YYEKEE (reference sequence). The CDR3 loop is CASSWGGQGRTEAFF. The CDR3, as DNA: TGTGCCAGCAGCTGGGGGGGACAGGGCCGGACTGAAGCTTTCTTT.

The chain couples TRBV7-8 to TRBJ1-2; D might be TRBD1 (6 bases). This CDR3 has 15 amino acids. V lost 5 bases and J lost 6, with 19 bases in between. Germline V gene data show CDR1 as SGHVS and CDR2 as FQNEAQ. CDR3 in amino acids: CASSLMGDRLDGYTF. As DNA, the CDR3 is TGTGCCAGCAGCCTAATGGGAGACAGGCTTGATGGCTACACCTTC.

This clone was recorded a few times. The chain joins TRBV2 to TRBJ1-3; TRBD1 agrees at 9 bases. Germline V gene sequence: CDR1 SNHLY, CDR2 FYNNEI. V shed 6 bases and J 0 bases; nucleotides not matched to a gene: 3. The CDR3 sequence is 15 residues long. The CDR3 reads CASRQGAISGNTIYF. For the CDR3, the DNA is TGTGCCAGCAGACAGGGGGCGATCTCTGGAAACACCATATATTTT.

The chain recombines TRBV10-3 with TRBJ2-7, with 9 bases lining up with TRBD1. The CDR3 is 13 amino acids. Germline values: CDR1 ENHRY, CDR2 SYGVKD. With V trimmed by 9 bases and J by 0 bases, 3 bases remained unmatched. CDR3 nucleotides: TGTGCCATTGGGACAGGGACCTCCTACGAGCAGTACTTC. Translated, it gives CAIGTGTSYEQYF.

V gene TRBV6-1 combines with J gene TRBJ2-7; 8 nucleotides agree with TRBD2. Trimming took 7 bases from V and 6 from J; bases not matched to a gene: 11. Germline loops: CDR1 MNHNS, CDR2 SASEGT. The CDR3 consists of 14 residues. The CDR3 here is CASTGGLARREQYF. In nucleotides, the CDR3 is TGTGCCAGCACGGGGGGGCTCGCCAGGCGCGAGCAGTACTTC.

This rearrangement joins TRBV6-5 to TRBJ2-7; D is undetermined. V was cut by 0 bases and J by 2 bases, with 11 bases left in between. CDR1 and CDR2 from the germline V gene are MNHEY and SVGAGI. The CDR3 contains 15 residues. CDR3 nucleotide sequence: TGTGCCAGCAGTTACTCGATTACTGGAGCCTACGAGCAGTACTTC. This sequence encodes CASSYSITGAYEQYF.

The chain uses TRBV5-4 and TRBJ1-1; D is uncertain. V was clipped by 0 bases and J by 8 bases, with 8 bases between them. Germline CDR1 SGHNT, CDR2 YYREEE (reference sequence). This CDR3 is 12 amino acids long. The CDR3 loop is CASSLVPGEAFF. The CDR3 nucleotides read TGTGCCAGCAGCTTGGTACCGGGAGAAGCTTTCTTT.

A note on this clone: Other DNA sequences in this sample translate to the same CDR3. This chain uses TRBV18 with TRBJ2-7; tentatively, D is TRBD1 (6 bases). The CDR3 sequence is 15 residues long. Trimming removed 3 bases from V and 0 bases from J, with 12 bases in between. Germline V CDR1 and CDR2: KGHSH, LQKENI. Here the CDR3 reads CASSPRTGSSYEQYF. The CDR3 nucleotides are TGTGCCAGCTCACCGCGTACAGGGTCCTCCTACGAGCAGTACTTC.

The genes are TRBV11-2 and TRBJ2-1, with TRBD2 matching 9 bases. In germline, CDR1 is SGHAT, CDR2 FQNNGV. With 0 bases clipped from V and 5 bases from J, the junction kept 5 bases outside the gene matches. CDR3 size: 16 residues. CDR3 sequence: CASSLDEVAGDNEQFF. The CDR3 DNA sequence: TGTGCCAGCAGCTTAGATGAGGTAGCGGGAGACAATGAGCAGTTCTTC.

This rearrangement joins TRBV30 to TRBJ1-2, with a tentative D call TRBD1 (5 bases). The CDR3 spans 14 residues. Trimming left V 3 bases short and J 0 bases short, with 11 bases between. Per germline, CDR1 GTSNPN and CDR2 SVGIG (reference sequence). The CDR3 protein is CAWSLGEANYGYTF. CDR3 DNA: TGTGCCTGGAGCTTGGGGGAGGCTAACTATGGCTACACCTTC. Looking up the rest from reference TRBV30 and TRBJ1-2 gives the full variable domain: SQTIHQWPATLVQPVGSPLSLECTVEGTSNPNLYWYRQAAGRGLQLLFYSVGIGQISSEVPQNLSASRPQDRQFILSSKKLLLSDSGFYLCAWSLGEANYGYTFGSGTRLTVV.

The chain couples TRBV7-2 to TRBJ1-2; no clear D gene. Trimming pared 5 bases from V and 13 bases from J, leaving 14 bases between. The CDR3 totals 11 residues. Germline CDR1 and CDR2: SGHTA and FQGNSA. The CDR3 nucleotides read TGTGCCAGCAGCCCAGATTGGGCCCCCACCTTC. Protein: CASSPDWAPTF. The full variable domain, its missing parts supplied by reference TRBV7-2 and TRBJ1-2, is GAGVSQSPSNKVTEKGKDVELRCDPISGHTALYWYRQSLGQGLEFLIYFQGNSAPDKSGLPSDRFSAERTGGSVSTLTIQRTQQEDSAVYLCASSPDWAPTFGSGTRLTVV.

The chain recombines TRBV27 with TRBJ2-3, with 8 bases lining up with TRBD2. Germline CDR1 MNHEY, CDR2 SMNVEV (reference sequence). Germline trimming cut 4 bases from V and 1 base from J; bases unmatched to any gene: 10. The CDR3 is made up of 17 amino acids. Here the CDR3 reads CASSSRTSSIRTDTQYF. The CDR3 coding sequence is TGTGCCAGCAGTTCCCGGACTAGCTCAATCCGCACAGATACGCAGTATTTT.

The chain combines TRBV11-3 with TRBJ2-5, with TRBD2 matching 13 bases. Germline CDR1 reads SGHNT; CDR2 reads YENEEA. The trim removed 2 bases at V and 4 bases at J, leaving 7 bases unmatched. The CDR3 loop spans 17 amino acids. Written as DNA, the CDR3 is TGTGCCAGCAGCTTATGGAGACTAGCGGGGGGAGTAGAGACCCAGTACTTC. Its translation: CASSLWRLAGGVETQYF.

The chain employs TRBV9 and TRBJ2-3; 7 nucleotides line up with TRBD2. The CDR3 covers 15 residues. Germline CDR1 SGDLS, CDR2 YYNGEE. Trimming took 0 bases from V and 4 from J; bases not matched to a gene: 5. The CDR3 reads CASSVGGSGPDTQYF. In DNA form, the CDR3 reads TGTGCCAGCAGCGTAGGCGGGAGTGGCCCAGATACGCAGTATTTT.

This clone occurred once. This chain connects TRBV21-1 to TRBJ1-5. TRBV21-1 is shown as a pseudogene. The CDR3 spans 16 residues. The DNA of the CDR3 is TGTGCCAGCAGCAAAGCCGTCGCAGAGAGGAACCAGCCCCAGCATTTT. Translation gives CASSKAVAERNQPQHF.

The gene calls are TRBV14 and TRBJ2-7; D call uncertain. The ends were cut back, 4 bases at V and 3 bases at J, with 13 bases in the middle. The germline V gene has CDR1 SGHDN and CDR2 FVKESK. The CDR3 is 14 residues long. The CDR3 reads CASSPRTGYYEQYF. The CDR3 DNA reads TGTGCCAGCAGCCCCAGAACGGGTTACTACGAGCAGTACTTC.

The rearrangement uses TRBV7-2 and TRBJ2-3; 7 bases fit TRBD2. Germline-derived CDR1 and CDR2 are SGHTA and FQGNSA. J was trimmed by 2 bases and V by 4 bases; bases with no gene match: 9. The CDR3 covers 16 residues. CDR3 loop: CASSSYSGSTTDTQYF. CDR3 nucleotide sequence: TGTGCCAGCAGCTCCTATAGCGGGTCAACCACAGATACGCAGTATTTT.

Comments on this clone: Other DNA sequences in this specimen translate into the identical CDR3. The rearrangement uses TRBV5-1 and TRBJ2-7, with D hard to call. This CDR3 spans 15 amino acids. Trimming pared 7 bases from V and 0 bases from J, leaving 17 bases between. Germline V gene data show CDR1 as SGHRS and CDR2 as YFSETQ. The CDR3 region has the DNA TGCGCCAGCCCCCGACGCGGAACCCTCTCCTACGAGCAGTACTTC. It specifies CASPRRGTLSYEQYF.

The DNA of the CDR3 is TGTGCCAGCAGCTTAGACAGACTAGCGGGGGGATACAATGAGCAGTTCTTC. Translation: CASSLDRLAGGYNEQFF. The J gene is TRBJ2-1, the V gene TRBV11-3; 13 nucleotides line up with TRBD2. Germline assignment: CDR1 SGHNT and CDR2 YENEEA. The length of the CDR3 is 17 residues. Trimming at V came to 0 bases and at J to 4 bases, leaving 3 bases not matched to a gene.

The gene calls are TRBV5-1 and TRBJ1-5, with 8 bases fitting TRBD1. From germline, CDR1 is SGHRS and CDR2 YFSETQ. The CDR3 extends over 14 amino acids. V lost 5 bases to trimming and J lost 2 bases; unmatched junction nucleotides: 3. CDR3 in amino acids: CASSQGAGNQPQHF. The DNA of the CDR3 is TGCGCCAGCAGTCAGGGGGCCGGCAATCAGCCCCAGCATTTT.

The genes are TRBV6-5 and TRBJ2-7; D perhaps matches TRBD1 (5 bases). Trimming took 5 bases from V and 3 from J, leaving 11 bases between them. The CDR3 loop spans 13 amino acids. The germline V gene has CDR1 MNHEY and CDR2 SVGAGI. CDR3 loop: CASSENRNYEQYF. In DNA, the CDR3 is TGTGCCAGCAGTGAAAACAGGAACTACGAGCAGTACTTC.

This clone was seen a single time. The V gene is TRBV7-2, the J gene TRBJ2-4; 11 bases match TRBD2. The germline gives CDR1 SGHTA, CDR2 FQGNSA. CDR3 length: 18 amino acids. With 1 base clipped from V and 1 base from J, the junction kept 6 bases outside the gene matches. This CDR3 is CASSLGLAGSRAKNIQYF. In nucleotides, the CDR3 is TGTGCCAGCAGCTTAGGACTAGCGGGGTCGAGGGCCAAAAACATTCAGTACTTC.

This clone was seen more than once but under ten times. The V and J genes are TRBV13 and TRBJ2-1, with a possible D match to TRBD2 (5 bases). CDR1 and CDR2 (germline): PRHDT, FYEKMQ (reference sequence). Trimming removed 5 bases at V and 8 bases at J, with 16 bases between. This CDR3 spans 14 amino acids. For the CDR3, the DNA is TGTGCCAGCAGCCCCGGGAAACAGTGGTATGAGCAGTTCTTC. This sequence encodes CASSPGKQWYEQFF.

The count of this clone is one. The rearrangement uses TRBV7-2 and TRBJ2-2; 8 bases align to TRBD2. The CDR3 is made up of 15 amino acids. Unmatched junction bases numbered 5, after V lost 1 base and J lost 7 bases. CDR1 SGHTA and CDR2 FQGNSA come from the germline V gene. DNA of the CDR3: TGTGCCAGCAGCTTAGTCGGGAGGGTCGGCGGGGAGCTGTTTTTT. Its protein is CASSLVGRVGGELFF.

The V gene is TRBV7-9, the J gene TRBJ2-5; maybe TRBD2 (6 bases). The CDR3 is 14 amino acids. Trimming took 2 bases from V and 1 from J, leaving 8 bases between them. Germline V gene data show CDR1 as SEHNR and CDR2 as FQNEAQ (reference sequence). DNA for the CDR3: TGTGCCAGCAGCTTAATGGGGGGCCAAGAGACCCAGTACTTC. This gives the protein CASSLMGGQETQYF.